The following is a T cell receptor (beta chain) sequence with its context. The target antigen is unknown. Assay used: immunoSEQ multiplex PCR; TCRdb lists only in-frame clones, some missing. The table shows 15,000 to 20,000 clones, with around 85% occurring only once. There are 14 residues in the CDR3. Germline V gene lookup returns CDR1 SGHNT and CDR2 YYREEE (reference sequence). Trimming left V 0 bases short and J 5 bases short, with 12 bases between. Allogeneic regulatory or mature dendritic cells were co-cultured for less than six days with CFSE-labeled sorted T cells at 1:10. These data come from a study of regulatory dendritic cells for organ transplantation.

Source material: memory CD4+ T cells from blood cultured with regulatory dendritic cells. Stated subset: CD45RO+ memory T cells. V gene TRBV5-4 combines with J gene TRBJ2-7; possibly TRBD2 for D (6 bases). This TCR was recovered from a human donor in good health. CDR3 sequence: CASSLAGVADEQYF. In DNA form, the CDR3 reads TGTGCCAGCAGCTTGGCGGGGGTTGCGGACGAGCAGTACTTC. Together with reference TRBV5-4 and TRBJ2-7, the CDR3 gives the full variable domain: ETGVTQSPTHLIKTRGQQVTLRCSSQSGHNTVSWYQQALGQGPQFIFQYYREEENGRGNFPPRFSGLQFPNYSSELNVNALELDDSALYLCASSLAGVADEQYFGPGTRLTVT.